Below are 5 T cell receptor beta chains sequenced from a single sample in a study of cytomegalovirus exposure and HLA in healthy donors. A multiplex PCR was run with 60 Vbeta primers and 13 Jbeta primers. The protocol was immunoSEQ multiplex PCR, while the TCRdb copy is restricted to in-frame clones and leaves out a portion. Seen in this sample are approximately 120,000 clones; the ten most common clones hold approximately 0.93%. Sequencing was performed on PBMCs. Receptor source: a man between 18 and 29 years old in good health and CMV-seronegative.

This chain joins TRBV28 and TRBJ1-1; the D gene is possibly TRBD1 (5 bases). There are 13 residues in the CDR3. Germline V CDR1 and CDR2: MDHEN, SYDVKM. CDR3 in DNA: TGTGCGGCGACCGGGGGTAGAGGCACTGAAGCTTTCTTT. Its translation is CAATGGRGTEAFF. Filled out from reference TRBV28 and TRBJ1-1, the complete variable domain reads DVKVTQSSRYLVKRTGEKVFLECVQDMDHENMFWYRQDPGLGLRLIYFSYDVKMKEKGDIPEGYSVSREKKERFSLILESASTNQTSMYLCAATGGRGTEAFFGQGTRLTVV.

The rearrangement links TRBV6-1 to TRBJ2-5; D possibly corresponds to TRBD2 (6 bases). The end of the DNA aligns better with TRBJ2-7, so the J call may be wrong. Germline V gives CDR1 MNHNS, CDR2 SASEGT. The CDR3 has 15 residues. The chain's CDR3 is CASSEASVSSYEQYF. For the CDR3, the DNA is TGTGCCAGCAGTGAGGCTAGCGTCAGCTCCTACGAGCAGTACTTC.

V usage is TRBV14 and J usage is TRBJ1-4; D is perhaps TRBD1 (5 bases). Per the germline V gene, CDR1 is SGHDN and CDR2 is FVKESK. There are 14 residues in the CDR3. With 6 bases removed from V and 6 bases from J, the gap between germline ends came to 14 bases. The CDR3 region has the DNA TGTGCCAGCAGTACGGGGGGAGGCTATGAAAAACTGTTTTTT. As protein: CASSTGGGYEKLFF.

The CDR3 DNA is TGTGCCAGCAGCTTGTCTCCCATGGGGGGTCAGCCCCAGCATTTT. It yields the protein CASSLSPMGGQPQHF. The rearrangement uses TRBV5-4 and TRBJ1-5; maybe TRBD1 (5 bases). Looked up from germline, CDR1 is SGHNT and CDR2 is YYREEE (reference sequence). The length of the CDR3 is 15 residues. The germline V and J ends were trimmed by 1 base and 6 bases, with 14 bases remaining between them.

The rearrangement joins TRBV19 to TRBJ1-1, with D unresolved. This CDR3 has 15 residues. Trimming pared 2 bases from V and 4 bases from J, leaving 14 bases between. Germline CDR1 and CDR2: LNHDA and SQIVND (reference sequence). The CDR3, as DNA: TGTGCCAGTAGTATAATAGCCCATGGAGGCACTGAAGCTTTCTTT. It yields the protein CASSIIAHGGTEAFF.